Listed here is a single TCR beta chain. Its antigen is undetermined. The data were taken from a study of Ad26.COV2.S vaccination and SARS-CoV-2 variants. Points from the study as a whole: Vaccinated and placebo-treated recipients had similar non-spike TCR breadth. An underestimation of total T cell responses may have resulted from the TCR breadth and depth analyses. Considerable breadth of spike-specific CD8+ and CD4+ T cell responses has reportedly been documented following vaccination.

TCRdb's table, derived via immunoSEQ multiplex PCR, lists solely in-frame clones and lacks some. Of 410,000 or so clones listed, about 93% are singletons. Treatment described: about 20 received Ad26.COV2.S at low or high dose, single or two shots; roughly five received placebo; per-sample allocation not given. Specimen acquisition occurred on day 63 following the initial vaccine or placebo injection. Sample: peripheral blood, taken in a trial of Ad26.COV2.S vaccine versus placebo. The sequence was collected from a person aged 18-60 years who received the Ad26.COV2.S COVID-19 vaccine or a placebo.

CDR3 loop: CASSQIGSDGYTF. CDR3 in DNA: TGCGCCAGCAGCCAAATAGGGTCGGATGGCTACACCTTC. The rearrangement uses TRBV4-3 and TRBJ1-2; D gene ambiguous. The CDR3 runs 13 residues. Germline V gives CDR1 LGHNA, CDR2 YSLEER. Trimming took 2 bases from V and 6 from J, leaving 10 bases between them.